This T cell receptor beta chain emerged from a study of blood T cell repertoires in COVID-19 (TCRdb year 2020). In the study overall: Collaborator samples came from the United States, Italy and Spain and covered acute and convalescent phases of COVID-19. The dataset comprised deeply sampled blood TCRbeta repertoires from subjects exposed to, actively infected with, or recovered from COVID-19. A freely available public database, intended as a resource for researchers studying the immune response to SARS-CoV-2, is where the repertoires were released. The samples were drawn from the first 160 participants of the ongoing ImmuneRACE study and from some 1,300 subjects provided by 6 global collaborators. Where available, HLA class I and class II types were obtained from metadata supplied by the sample provider rather than from assay-based typing. Nearly every sample came with metadata listing a de-identified subject ID, COVID-19 status, age in years and sex. The material from the prospective study consisted of cDNA or gDNA derived from T cells, B-cell-depleted T cells, or PBMCs. The full study reports these points: Clinical and demographic metadata were provided uncurated, with the amount varying by source and participant.

The immunoSEQ Assay, a bias-controlled multiplex PCR, was used to amplify TCRbeta CDR3 regions from genomic DNA. The original methods were these. Within the assay, amplification of reference gene primers was used to estimate how many nucleated cells each sample contained. To quantify the absolute abundance of each unique TCRbeta CDR3 rearrangement, sequence reads were collapsed and filtered. For each sample, productive Simpson clonality was calculated as the square root of Simpson's diversity index over productive rearrangements. Drawn from immuneACCESS, this table holds only the in-frame rearrangements with V and J called that TCRdb kept. Clones are partly lost; checked studies trace under half to an unresolved V gene and leave the rest unexplained. V, J and clone size are taken as reported in that table, and D and trimming were inferred from the DNA itself. The sample yields over 85,000 clones; 87% were counted once. Clones ranked in the top ten supply around 16% of the sample.

Reading from cysteine to phenylalanine, the CDR3 counts 16 amino acids. Only the CDR3 portion is preserved as DNA: 48 bases, with reading frame beginning at the first base. Collaborating institutions collected whole blood in K2EDTA tubes following their own protocols. Collaborator samples were shipped for TCRbeta analysis as frozen whole blood, isolated PBMCs, or DNA extracted from either sample type. This clone was found once. It has no known antigen specificity. No qualities accompany the bases; no much larger clone lies one base away. The sequencing sample was made of peripheral blood. The chain joins TRBV12-1 to TRBJ1-1; the table's D call, TRBD1, was not checked against the DNA. TRBV12-1 is classified as a pseudogene. The TCR comes from a male donor with acute or convalescent COVID-19. The nucleotide sequence is given as TGTGCCAGCAGCTGCGAGCCGGGACAGGGAAAAACTGAAGCTTTCTTT. Its protein reads: CASSCEPGQGKTEAFF.